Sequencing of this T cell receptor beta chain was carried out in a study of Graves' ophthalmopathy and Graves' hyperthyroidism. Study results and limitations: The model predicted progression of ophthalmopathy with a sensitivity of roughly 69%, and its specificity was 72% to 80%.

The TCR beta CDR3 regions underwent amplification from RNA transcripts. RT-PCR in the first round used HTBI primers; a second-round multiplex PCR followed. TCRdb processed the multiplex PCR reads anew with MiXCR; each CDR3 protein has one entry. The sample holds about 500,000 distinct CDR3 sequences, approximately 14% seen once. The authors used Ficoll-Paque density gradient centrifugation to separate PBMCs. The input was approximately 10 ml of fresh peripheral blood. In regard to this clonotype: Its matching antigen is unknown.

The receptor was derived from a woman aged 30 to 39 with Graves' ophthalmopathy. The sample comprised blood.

The CDR3 DNA sequence: TGTGCCAGCTCACCGTCGCTAGCGCGACCCTACGAGCAGTACTTC. It encodes CASSPSLARPYEQYF. The chain employs TRBV18 and TRBJ2-7; perhaps TRBD2 as D (6 bases). Looked up from germline, CDR1 is KGHSH and CDR2 is LQKENI. The CDR3 sequence is 15 residues long. V lost 3 bases to trimming and J lost 2 bases, with 14 bases between them.